Listed below are T cell receptor beta chains from one sample, sequenced in a study of blood T cells in healthy people across ages. TCRdb processed the 5' RACE reads anew with MiXCR; each CDR3 protein has one entry. In the table there are hundreds of thousands of distinct CDR3 sequences, under 25% of which are singletons. Sequencing used blood. The origin of the receptors is a man aged 65 to 79 in good health. Both conserved end residues are part of each CDR3. A D gene is named only where the DNA matches it firmly. Expanded clones get a size class; other rows say once, few or many, or leave the size out.

TRBV28,.,TRBJ2-2,TRBD1,CASGTAQNTGELFF,TGTGCCAGCGGGACAGCACAGAACACCGGGGAGCTGTTTTTT
TRBV20-1,once,TRBJ1-5,.,CSALQGEGNQPQHF,TGCAGTGCTCTCCAGGGTGAAGGCAATCAGCCCCAGCATTTT
TRBV6-1,few,TRBJ2-5,TRBD2,CASSEPGLAERSQYF,TGTGCCAGCAGTGAACCGGGACTAGCGGAGAGGTCCCAGTACTTC
TRBV21-1,few,TRBJ2-3,.,CASSKWVLGTDTQYF,TGTGCCAGCAGCAAATGGGTTTTGGGGACAGATACGCAGTATTTT
TRBV7-6,.,TRBJ1-3,.,CASRYRTGNTIYF,TGTGCCAGCAGGTACCGGACGGGAAACACCATATATTTT
TRBV12-3/TRBV12-4,.,TRBJ2-1,.,CASSYRTGYLNEQFF,TGTGCCAGCAGTTATCGTACAGGTTACTTAAATGAGCAGTTCTTC
TRBV18,.,TRBJ1-4,.,CASSPPTTNEKLFF,TGTGCCAGCTCACCACCCACAACTAATGAAAAACTGTTTTTT
TRBV12-3/TRBV12-4,many,TRBJ2-5,.,CASSLQGRETQYF,TGCGCCAGCAGCTTGCAAGGAAGGGAGACCCAGTACTTC
TRBV11-2,few,TRBJ2-7,TRBD1,CASSSTGQFYEQYF,TGTGCCAGCAGCTCGACGGGACAGTTCTACGAGCAGTACTTC
TRBV6-5,few,TRBJ1-1,.,CASDSLMNTEAFF,TGTGCCAGCGACAGTCTCATGAACACTGAAGCTTTCTTT
TRBV12-3/TRBV12-4,.,TRBJ2-7,.,CASSPQGNEQYF,TGTGCCAGCAGCCCACAGGGCAACGAGCAGTACTTC
TRBV20-1,.,TRBJ1-5,.,CSARAALSNQPQHF,TGCAGTGCTAGGGCGGCTTTGAGCAATCAGCCCCAGCATTTT
TRBV7-3,.,TRBJ2-3,.,CASSLGGSAVADTQYF,TGTGCCAGCAGCTTAGGTGGCTCCGCGGTAGCAGATACGCAGTATTTT
TRBV7-3,few,TRBJ2-5,TRBD2,CASSLTSGLEGETQYF,TGTGCCAGCAGCTTAACGTCCGGACTAGAAGGGGAGACCCAGTACTTC
TRBV10-3,few,TRBJ1-1,.,CAISGGQNTEAFF,TGTGCCATCAGTGGGGGACAAAACACTGAAGCTTTCTTT
TRBV7-7,.,TRBJ2-5,TRBD1,CASSLNRGQRETQYF,TGTGCTAGCAGCTTAAACAGGGGACAAAGAGAGACCCAGTACTTC
TRBV20-1,.,TRBJ2-5,TRBD2,CSARGTSGRGRETQYF,TGCAGCGCTAGAGGGACTAGCGGGAGGGGAAGAGAGACCCAGTACTTC
TRBV18,.,TRBJ2-3,.,CASSSGGPTAQSF,TGTGCCAGCTCCTCAGGTGGCCCTACTGCGCAGTCTTTT
TRBV15,.,TRBJ2-3,TRBD2,CATSRASGVSTDSQYF,TGTGCCACCAGCAGGGCTAGCGGGGTTAGCACAGATTCGCAGTATTTT
TRBV18,few,TRBJ1-1,.,CASSPSGGRTEAFF,TGTGCCAGCTCACCATCGGGGGGGCGTACTGAAGCTTTCTTT
TRBV28,.,TRBJ2-7,.,CASSQTGYSYEQYF,TGTGCCAGCAGCCAAACAGGGTATTCCTACGAGCAGTACTTC
TRBV5-8,.,TRBJ2-1,.,CASSLGQFFSSYNEQFF,TGTGCCAGCAGCCTCGGACAGTTTTTTAGCTCCTACAATGAGCAGTTCTTC
TRBV20-1,.,TRBJ2-1,.,CSARGGQGIYNEQFF,TGCAGTGCTAGAGGGGGGCAGGGGATCTACAATGAGCAGTTCTTC
TRBV30,few,TRBJ2-1,TRBD2,CAWSFGTGGRVNEQFF,TGTGCCTGGAGTTTTGGGACTGGCGGGAGGGTAAATGAGCAGTTCTTC
TRBV6-2/TRBV6-3,.,TRBJ2-5,.,CASSYSRPETQYF,TGTGCCAGCAGTTACTCGAGACCGGAGACCCAGTACTTC
TRBV12-3/TRBV12-4,few,TRBJ2-1,.,CASSLSPVLSYNEQFF,TGTGCCAGCAGTTTAAGTCCGGTCCTCTCCTACAATGAGCAGTTCTTC
TRBV11-2,.,TRBJ1-6,TRBD1,CASSLARQGVSYNSPLHF,TGTGCCAGCAGCTTAGCGCGACAGGGAGTCTCCTATAATTCACCCCTCCACTTT
TRBV3-1,.,TRBJ1-1,.,CASSQGGAGNTEAFF,TGTGCCAGCAGCCAGGGGGGGGCAGGGAACACTGAAGCTTTCTTT
TRBV5-1,few,TRBJ2-7,TRBD1,CASSPDRGGEQYF,TGCGCCAGCAGCCCGGACAGGGGAGGCGAGCAGTACTTC
TRBV11-1,few,TRBJ1-1,.,CASSLPGANTEAFF,TGTGCCAGCAGCTTGCCGGGGGCGAACACTGAAGCTTTCTTT
TRBV28,few,TRBJ1-3,.,CASKVGTGNTIYF,TGTGCCAGCAAGGTGGGAACTGGAAACACCATATATTTT
TRBV7-9,.,TRBJ1-4,.,CASTGPNEKLFF,TGTGCCAGCACAGGGCCTAATGAAAAACTGTTTTTT
TRBV29-1,.,TRBJ2-1,TRBD2,CSVGLADEQFF,TGCAGCGTTGGACTAGCCGATGAGCAGTTCTTC
TRBV5-1,.,TRBJ2-1,.,CASSFEDAYNEQFF,TGCGCCAGCAGCTTTGAGGACGCCTACAATGAGCAGTTCTTC
TRBV10-2,.,TRBJ2-3,TRBD2,CASQRETYTDTQYF,TGCGCCAGCCAGCGGGAGACTTACACAGATACGCAGTATTTT
TRBV7-2,.,TRBJ2-7,TRBD2,CAGSPRLAGVGEQYF,TGTGCCGGCAGCCCGCGACTAGCGGGAGTTGGCGAGCAGTACTTC
TRBV6-5,few,TRBJ2-1,.,CASSYGDEQFF,TGTGCCAGCAGTTACGGCGATGAGCAGTTCTTC
TRBV24-1,.,TRBJ2-1,.,CATSELAESSYNEQFF,TGTGCCACCAGTGAATTAGCGGAAAGCTCCTACAATGAGCAGTTCTTC
TRBV6-1,.,TRBJ1-6,TRBD1,CASTPSGRGRGSPLHF,TGTGCCAGCACCCCCTCGGGTAGGGGGCGTGGGTCACCCCTCCACTTT
TRBV20-1,.,TRBJ1-2,.,CSAVQDRDYYGYTF,TGCAGTGCAGTACAGGACAGAGACTACTATGGCTACACCTTC
TRBV12-3/TRBV12-4,.,TRBJ2-3,.,CAGSSRGSDTQYF,TGTGCCGGCAGTTCTCGGGGCTCAGATACGCAGTATTTT
TRBV7-9,.,TRBJ2-1,.,CASSLRELVWGANEQFF,TGTGCCAGCAGCTTAAGGGAGTTGGTTTGGGGGGCCAATGAGCAGTTCTTC
TRBV3-1,few,TRBJ2-1,.,CASSLLPGSNEQFF,TGTGCCAGCAGCCTTCTCCCTGGGAGCAATGAGCAGTTCTTC
TRBV7-8,few,TRBJ2-2,.,CASSLAQGGRDTGELFF,TGTGCCAGCAGCTTAGCCCAGGGGGGGCGCGACACCGGGGAGCTGTTTTTT
TRBV5-6,.,TRBJ2-1,TRBD2,CASSFRTSGSRVYNEQFF,TGCGCCAGCAGCTTTAGAACTAGCGGGAGTCGTGTCTACAATGAGCAGTTCTTC
TRBV28,.,TRBJ2-7,TRBD1,CASSSRGRGTGVDEQYF,TGTGCCAGCAGTTCAAGGGGAAGGGGGACAGGGGTGGACGAGCAGTACTTC
TRBV5-6,.,TRBJ1-3,.,CASSLRGGPGNTLYF,TGTGCCAGCAGCTTGAGGGGTGGGCCTGGAAACACCCTATATTTT
TRBV29-1,.,TRBJ1-2,.,CSVDHGLNGYTF,TGCAGCGTTGACCACGGACTAAATGGCTACACCTTC
TRBV5-1,few,TRBJ2-7,.,CASSLGGVRSGEQYF,TGCGCCAGCAGCTTGGGCGGGGTTCGTAGCGGCGAGCAGTACTTC
TRBV29-1,.,TRBJ1-1,.,CSVNGNTEAFF,TGCAGCGTTAACGGGAACACTGAAGCTTTCTTT
TRBV14,few,TRBJ2-5,.,CASSQGGTTQYF,TGTGCCAGCAGCCAAGGCGGGACGACCCAGTACTTC
TRBV6-6,few,TRBJ2-3,TRBD2,CASSTHGREGQDTQYF,TGTGCCAGCAGTACCCATGGACGGGAGGGCCAAGATACGCAGTATTTT
TRBV6-5,.,TRBJ2-1,TRBD1,CASSSPGQGVDEQFF,TGTGCCAGCAGTTCTCCGGGACAGGGAGTAGATGAGCAGTTCTTC
TRBV9,once,TRBJ2-3,.,CASSVGVGGTDTQYF,TGTGCCAGCAGCGTAGGAGTAGGGGGCACAGATACGCAGTATTTT
TRBV28,.,TRBJ1-4,TRBD1,CASSRQGQGNEKLFF,TGTGCCAGCAGCCGCCAGGGACAGGGGAATGAAAAACTGTTTTTT
TRBV2,many,TRBJ2-6,.,CASSPTGANVLTF,TGTGCCAGCAGTCCAACTGGGGCCAACGTCCTGACTTTC
TRBV27,.,TRBJ2-3,.,CASSSRDLGADTQYF,TGTGCCAGCAGTTCCCGGGACTTAGGAGCAGATACGCAGTATTTT
TRBV5-1,few,TRBJ1-2,.,CASSLDVGAIYGYTF,TGCGCCAGCAGCTTGGACGTGGGTGCGATCTATGGCTACACCTTC
TRBV5-1,.,TRBJ2-2,TRBD2,CASSITGTSGIKNTGELFF,TGCGCCAGCAGCATAACCGGGACTAGCGGGATAAAGAACACCGGGGAGCTGTTTTTT